What follows is one T cell receptor (beta chain) and its context. These data originate in a study of control samples from healthy donors and cancer patients. This CDR3 is 13 amino acids long. The germline V and J ends were trimmed by 4 bases and 3 bases, with 10 bases remaining between them. Assay: immunoSEQ multiplex PCR; the TCRdb copy retains only in-frame clones and omits some. This table holds about 14,000 clones, approximately 80% found once. The rearrangement uses TRBV12-3 or TRBV12-4 and TRBJ2-7; D possibly matches TRBD1 or TRBD2 (5 bases each). Sequencing input: formalin-fixed, paraffin-embedded tissue. The source is a female donor with lung cancer. The CDR3 sequence is CASSSGTIYEQYF. The DNA of the CDR3 is TGTGCCAGCAGTTCCGGGACCATCTACGAGCAGTACTTC.